The entry below describes one TCR beta chain. The method was immunoSEQ multiplex PCR; TCRdb's version includes in-frame clones alone and lacks a portion of them. The sample lists about 150,000 clones, 90% occurring once. The data stem from a study of T cell responses to AZD1222 COVID-19 vaccine. Between the trimmed V and J ends, which lost 3 bases and 11 bases, there was a span of 12 bases. Germline V CDR1 and CDR2: MDHEN, SYDVKM. The CDR3 has 12 amino acids. This specimen consisted of peripheral blood, obtained 28 days after the second AZD1222 dose. This TCR derives from an adult who received the AZD1222 COVID-19 vaccine. The chain has TRBV28 and TRBJ2-3, with D perhaps TRBD1 or TRBD2 (5 bases each). Here the CDR3 DNA reads TGTGCCAGCAGTTTGGAGGACACAAAGCAGTATTTT. Translating gives CASSLEDTKQYF.